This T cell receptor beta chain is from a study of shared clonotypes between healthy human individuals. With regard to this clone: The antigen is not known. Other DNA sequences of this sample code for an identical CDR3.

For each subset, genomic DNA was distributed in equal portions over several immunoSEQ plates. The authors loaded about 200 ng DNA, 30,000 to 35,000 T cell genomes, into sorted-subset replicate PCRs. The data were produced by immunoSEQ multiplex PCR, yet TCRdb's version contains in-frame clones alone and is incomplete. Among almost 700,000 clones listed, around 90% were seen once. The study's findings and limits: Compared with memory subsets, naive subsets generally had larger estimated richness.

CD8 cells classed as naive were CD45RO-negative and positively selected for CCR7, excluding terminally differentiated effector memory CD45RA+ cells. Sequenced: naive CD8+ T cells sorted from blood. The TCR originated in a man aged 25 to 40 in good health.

The CDR3 DNA is TGTGCCAGCAGCCCGACTAGCGGTTACAATGAGCAGTTCTTC. Protein sequence: CASSPTSGYNEQFF. The genes are TRBV7-9 and TRBJ2-1; TRBD2 agrees at 9 bases. Trimming removed 5 bases from V and 4 bases from J; junction bases left unmatched: 3. This CDR3 spans 14 amino acids. Germline V gene data show CDR1 as SEHNR and CDR2 as FQNEAQ (reference sequence). The full variable domain, in which reference TRBV7-9 and TRBJ2-1 provide the parts outside the CDR3, is DTGVSQNPRHKITKRGQNVTFRCDPISEHNRLYWYRQTLGQGPEFLTYFQNEAQLEKSRLLSDRFSAERPKGSFSTLEIQRTEQGDSAMYLCASSPTSGYNEQFFGPGTRLTVL.